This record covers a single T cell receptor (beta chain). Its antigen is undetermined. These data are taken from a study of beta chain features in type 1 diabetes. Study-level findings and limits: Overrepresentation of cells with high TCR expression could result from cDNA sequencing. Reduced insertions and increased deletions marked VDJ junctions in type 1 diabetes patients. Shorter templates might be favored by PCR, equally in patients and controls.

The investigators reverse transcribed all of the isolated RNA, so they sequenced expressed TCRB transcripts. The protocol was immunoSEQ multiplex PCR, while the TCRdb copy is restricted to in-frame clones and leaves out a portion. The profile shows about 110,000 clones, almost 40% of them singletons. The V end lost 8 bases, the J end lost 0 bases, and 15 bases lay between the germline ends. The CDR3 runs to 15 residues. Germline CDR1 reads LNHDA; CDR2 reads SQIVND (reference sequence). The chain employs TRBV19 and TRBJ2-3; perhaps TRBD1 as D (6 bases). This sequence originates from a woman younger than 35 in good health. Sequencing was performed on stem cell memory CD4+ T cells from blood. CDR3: CASGRRDKSTDTQYF. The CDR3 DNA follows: TGTGCCAGTGGGAGACGGGACAAAAGCACAGATACGCAGTATTTT.